This T cell receptor beta chain was found in a study of breast tumors, draining lymph nodes, adjacent tissues. The CDR3 sequence is 14 residues long. In germline, CDR1 is LGHDT, CDR2 YNNKEL (reference sequence). V lost 4 bases, J lost 3 bases, and 6 bases stayed unmatched. Samples came from axillary lymph nodes draining the breast cancer. Findings and caveats of the study: Data fit most tumor T cells coming from lymph node, expanding in tumor.

This clonotype was seen repeatedly, ten times or more. Antigen unknown. One entry per CDR3 protein, called by TCRdb with MiXCR from the multiplex PCR reads. Of some 120,000 distinct CDR3 sequences listed, about 20% are singletons. The sequencing input was axillary lymph node tissue. The sequence was collected from a female donor with breast cancer. Some clones in this sample may be carry-over from other donors' samples. This sequence joins TRBV3-1 and TRBJ2-7; TRBD1 matches at 7 bases. The CDR3 DNA reads as TGTGCCAGCAGCCCAAGGGGACAGATCTACGAGCAGTACTTC. It specifies CASSPRGQIYEQYF.